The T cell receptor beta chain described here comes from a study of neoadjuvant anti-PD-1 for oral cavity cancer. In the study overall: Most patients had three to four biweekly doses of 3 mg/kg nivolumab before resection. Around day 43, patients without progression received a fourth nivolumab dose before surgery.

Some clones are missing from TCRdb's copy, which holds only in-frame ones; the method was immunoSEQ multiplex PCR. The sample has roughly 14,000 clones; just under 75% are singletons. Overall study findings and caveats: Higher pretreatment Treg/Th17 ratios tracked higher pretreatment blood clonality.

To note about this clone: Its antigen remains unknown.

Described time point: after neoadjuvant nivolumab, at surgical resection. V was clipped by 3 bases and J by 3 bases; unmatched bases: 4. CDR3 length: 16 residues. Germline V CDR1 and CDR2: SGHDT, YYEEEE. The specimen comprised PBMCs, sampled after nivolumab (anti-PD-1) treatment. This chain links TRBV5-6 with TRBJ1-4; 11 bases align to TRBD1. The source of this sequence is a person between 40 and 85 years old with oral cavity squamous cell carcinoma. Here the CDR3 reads CASSWGQGEANEKLFF. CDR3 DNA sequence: TGTGCCAGCAGCTGGGGACAGGGGGAGGCTAATGAAAAACTGTTTTTT.